Listed below are T cell receptor beta chains from one sample, sequenced in a study of T cell changes during pregnancy in multiple sclerosis. Assay used: immunoSEQ multiplex PCR; TCRdb lists only in-frame clones, some missing. The sample records tens of thousands of clones, approximately 90% being singletons. Sequencing used peripheral blood, obtained before pregnancy. The receptors shown here come from a female donor with multiple sclerosis, enrolled in a pregnancy study. Each CDR3 is given with its conserved first and last residue. D genes are given only for firm matches. Clone size is given for some rows only: seen once, a few or many times, or a class if the clone is expanded.

V	J	D	size	CDR3	DNA
TRBV19	TRBJ1-2	NA	NA	CASSMSASGNSYYGYTF	TGTGCCAGTAGTATGAGCGCAAGCGGTAACAGCTACTATGGCTACACCTTC
TRBV7-8	TRBJ1-5	NA	once	CASRLEEDYSNQPQHF	TGTGCCAGCAGACTGGAGGAGGATTATAGCAATCAGCCCCAGCATTTT
TRBV7-8	TRBJ2-1	NA	NA	CASSLQGRDEQFF	TGTGCCAGCAGCTTACAGGGGCGCGATGAGCAGTTCTTC
TRBV18	TRBJ2-5	TRBD2	NA	CASSPQRTSGGEETQYF	TGTGCCAGCTCACCCCAAAGGACTAGCGGGGGGGAAGAGACCCAGTACTTC
TRBV6-5	TRBJ1-2	NA	NA	CASSYLQGRANYGYTF	TGTGCCAGCAGTTACTTGCAGGGTAGGGCTAACTATGGCTACACCTTC
TRBV29-1	TRBJ2-1	NA	NA	CSAGNAPQGQFF	TGCAGCGCAGGCAATGCCCCCCAAGGGCAGTTCTTC
TRBV6-4	TRBJ2-1	NA	NA	CASSTNSRDEQFF	TGTGCCAGCAGTACCAATTCTCGGGATGAGCAGTTCTTC
TRBV27	TRBJ2-1	NA	NA	CAAGFWEQFF	TGTGCCGCAGGGTTTTGGGAGCAGTTCTTC
TRBV4-3	TRBJ1-1	NA	NA	CASSQDWLNTEAFF	TGCGCCAGCAGCCAAGATTGGCTGAACACTGAAGCTTTCTTT
TRBV4-2	TRBJ2-1	NA	NA	CASSAGSSYNEQFF	TGTGCCAGCAGCGCGGGGAGCTCCTACAATGAGCAGTTCTTC
TRBV6-1	TRBJ2-5	NA	NA	CASSERRGVQETQYF	TGTGCCAGCAGTGAAAGGCGGGGAGTACAAGAGACCCAGTACTTC
TRBV27	TRBJ1-1	TRBD1	once	CASRPGQGARTEAFF	TGTGCCAGCAGACCGGGACAGGGGGCCCGGACTGAAGCTTTCTTT
TRBV23-1	TRBJ2-1	TRBD1	once	CASSHGTGVPSAKNEQFF	TGCGCCAGCAGTCACGGGACAGGGGTCCCATCGGCGAAGAATGAGCAGTTCTTC
TRBV27	TRBJ2-1	NA	once	CASSFDSYNEQFF	TGTGCCAGCAGTTTCGACTCGTACAATGAGCAGTTCTTC
TRBV2	TRBJ2-7	NA	NA	CASTSVSYEQYF	TGTGCCAGCACCTCAGTTTCCTACGAGCAGTACTTC
TRBV9	TRBJ2-3	TRBD2	NA	CASSTSGESTDTQYF	TGTGCCAGCAGCACTAGCGGGGAGAGCACAGATACGCAGTATTTT
TRBV6-5	TRBJ1-3	NA	NA	CASRLGGADTIYF	TGTGCCAGCAGGTTGGGGGGAGCAGACACCATATATTTT
TRBV14	TRBJ2-5	NA	NA	CASSQQWGEETQYF	TGTGCCAGCAGCCAACAATGGGGGGAAGAGACCCAGTACTTC
TRBV6-1	TRBJ2-5	TRBD2	NA	CASSENGLAGGQETQYF	TGTGCCAGCAGTGAAAACGGGCTAGCGGGGGGCCAAGAGACCCAGTACTTC
TRBV29-1	TRBJ2-1	TRBD2	NA	CSAESGLAGGSSYNEQFF	TGCAGCGCGGAGTCGGGCCTAGCGGGAGGGAGCTCCTACAATGAGCAGTTCTTC
TRBV2	TRBJ2-1	TRBD2	NA	CASSETSGVFNEQFF	TGTGCCAGCAGCGAAACTAGCGGGGTCTTCAATGAGCAGTTCTTC
TRBV7-2	TRBJ2-1	NA	once	CASSLAAGQYNEQFF	TGTGCCAGCAGCTTAGCGGCAGGCCAATACAATGAGCAGTTCTTC
TRBV11-2	TRBJ2-7	NA	NA	CASSQSHERAEYF	TGTGCCAGCAGCCAATCTCACGAGCGAGCGGAGTACTTC
TRBV29-1	TRBJ2-1	NA	NA	CSVDRNEQFF	TGCAGCGTTGATCGGAATGAGCAGTTCTTC
TRBV19	TRBJ2-5	TRBD1	NA	CASSIRTGGEARAQYF	TGTGCCAGTAGTATAAGGACAGGGGGCGAGGCAAGGGCCCAGTACTTC
TRBV4-3	TRBJ2-3	TRBD2	once	CASSERTSVTDTQYF	TGCGCCAGCAGCGAAAGGACTAGCGTCACAGATACGCAGTATTTT
TRBV7-9	TRBJ2-5	TRBD2	NA	CASSANRGLQTQYF	TGTGCCAGCAGCGCGAACCGGGGACTACAAACCCAGTACTTC
TRBV6-6	TRBJ1-2	TRBD1	few	CASSGEQGENGYTF	TGTGCCAGCAGTGGAGAACAGGGGGAAAATGGCTACACCTTC
TRBV2	TRBJ2-2	NA	NA	CASRGDRNSANTGELFF	TGTGCCAGCAGGGGTGACAGGAACAGCGCGAACACCGGGGAGCTGTTTTTT
TRBV5-1	TRBJ2-2	NA	NA	CASSIQGSSTGELFF	TGCGCCAGCAGCATTCAGGGTTCTTCCACCGGGGAGCTGTTTTTT
TRBV19	TRBJ2-3	TRBD1	NA	CASRGTGVTDTQYF	TGTGCCAGTAGAGGGACAGGGGTTACAGATACGCAGTATTTT
TRBV19	TRBJ1-1	TRBD1	NA	CATLDRARKAFF	TGTGCCACTTTAGACAGGGCCCGTAAAGCTTTCTTT
TRBV5-4	TRBJ1-2	NA	NA	CASSPGGRGGYTF	TGTGCCAGCAGCCCGGGGGGTCGGGGTGGCTACACCTTC
TRBV6-4	TRBJ2-2	TRBD2	NA	CASSILAGAGTGELFF	TGTGCCAGCAGTATCCTAGCGGGAGCGGGCACCGGGGAGCTGTTTTTT
TRBV2	TRBJ2-2	NA	once	CASTPPGSGELFF	TGTGCCAGCACCCCCCCCGGTTCCGGGGAGCTGTTTTTT
TRBV6-1	TRBJ2-1	NA	NA	CASTSSRRNEQFF	TGTGCCAGCACCAGTTCCCGGCGGAATGAGCAGTTCTTC
TRBV7-6	TRBJ2-1	NA	NA	CASSLRTRQGPYNEQFF	TGTGCCAGCAGCCTTAGAACCAGGCAGGGCCCCTACAATGAGCAGTTCTTC
TRBV25-1	TRBJ2-5	NA	NA	CASSDSSGTQETQYF	TGTGCCAGCAGTGATTCTTCAGGTACCCAAGAGACCCAGTACTTC
TRBV28	TRBJ2-2	TRBD1	NA	CASNGPGGSGELFF	TGTGCCAGCAATGGTCCAGGGGGCTCCGGGGAGCTGTTTTTT
TRBV7-9	TRBJ2-2	TRBD1	NA	CASSTRDRGDGELFF	TGTGCCAGCAGTACCCGGGACAGGGGAGACGGGGAGCTGTTTTTT
TRBV5-4	TRBJ2-7	TRBD1	NA	CASSLGDRVGEQYF	TGTGCCAGCAGCTTGGGGGACAGGGTTGGAGAGCAGTACTTC
TRBV7-9	TRBJ1-2	TRBD1	NA	CASSSVTGGWGYTF	TGTGCCAGCAGTTCGGTAACAGGGGGTTGGGGCTACACCTTC
TRBV5-1	TRBJ1-1	TRBD1	NA	CASSRWTGLNTEAFF	TGCGCCAGCAGCCGCTGGACAGGGCTGAACACTGAAGCTTTCTTT
TRBV28	TRBJ1-5	NA	NA	CAGRGGSNQPQHF	TGTGCCGGGCGGGGGGGGAGCAATCAGCCCCAGCATTTT
TRBV6-1	TRBJ2-7	TRBD1	NA	CASRQGAKDEQYF	TGTGCCAGCCGACAGGGGGCAAAAGACGAGCAGTACTTC
TRBV19	TRBJ2-2	NA	NA	CASSNGGTAFTGELFF	TGTGCCAGTAGTAACGGTGGAACAGCATTCACCGGGGAGCTGTTTTTT
TRBV4-2	TRBJ2-1	TRBD2	many	CASSYGGSSYNEQFF	TGTGCCAGCAGTTACGGGGGGAGCTCCTACAATGAGCAGTTCTTC
TRBV19	TRBJ1-3	TRBD1	NA	CASRQGASGNTIYF	TGTGCCAGCCGACAGGGCGCCTCTGGAAACACCATATATTTT
TRBV27	TRBJ2-7	TRBD2	NA	CASSSLAGGPQGTGEQYF	TGTGCCAGCAGTTCATTAGCGGGAGGGCCACAAGGCACGGGGGAGCAGTACTTC
TRBV4-3	TRBJ2-3	NA	NA	CASSLHATQGMGTDTQYF	TGCGCCAGCAGCCTTCACGCCACGCAGGGTATGGGCACAGATACGCAGTATTTT
TRBV7-3	TRBJ1-6	NA	NA	CASSYSGTMASPLHF	TGTGCCAGCAGCTACTCCGGGACTATGGCTTCGCCCCTCCACTTT
TRBV5-1	TRBJ1-2	NA	NA	CASRPQYNNYGYTF	TGCGCCAGCCGCCCCCAGTACAATAACTATGGCTACACCTTC
TRBV21-1	TRBJ2-7	NA	NA	CASGPGDRVYEQYF	TGTGCCAGCGGCCCGGGGGACAGGGTATACGAGCAGTACTTC
TRBV5-1	TRBJ1-1	NA	few	CASSLEGRDTEAFF	TGCGCCAGCAGCTTGGAGGGGAGGGACACTGAAGCTTTCTTT
TRBV7-2	TRBJ1-2	NA	NA	CASSLGSVGYTF	TGTGCCAGCAGCTTAGGATCGGTTGGCTACACCTTC
TRBV9	TRBJ2-3	TRBD1	once	CASSTSRIGGQATDTQYF	TGTGCCAGCAGCACCTCTCGTATTGGGGGACAGGCTACAGATACGCAGTATTTT
TRBV7-9	TRBJ2-7	NA	NA	CASSLKGYYEQYF	TGTGCCAGCAGCTTAAAGGGGTACTACGAGCAGTACTTC